This T cell receptor (beta chain) was sequenced during a study of blood T cell repertoires in COVID-19. Overall study context: The United States, Italy and Spain supplied acute and convalescent COVID-19 samples. From T cells, B-cell-depleted T cells, or PBMCs came the material, which was cDNA or gDNA.

This CDR3 region has 14 residues. Germline CDR1 is MDHEN and CDR2 is SYDVKM. The V and J ends lost 4 bases and 0 bases respectively, with 7 bases between them. Assay: immunoSEQ multiplex PCR; the TCRdb copy retains only in-frame clones and omits some. The table shows 100,000 or so clones, with roughly 82% occurring only once. This chain links TRBV28 with TRBJ1-3, with unresolved D. The clonotype was recovered from a human donor in a cohort sampled during active COVID-19. The sequenced sample consisted of peripheral blood. CDR3: CASSSSSSGNTIYF. The CDR3 region has the DNA TGTGCCAGCAGTTCTTCCAGCTCTGGAAACACCATATATTTT.